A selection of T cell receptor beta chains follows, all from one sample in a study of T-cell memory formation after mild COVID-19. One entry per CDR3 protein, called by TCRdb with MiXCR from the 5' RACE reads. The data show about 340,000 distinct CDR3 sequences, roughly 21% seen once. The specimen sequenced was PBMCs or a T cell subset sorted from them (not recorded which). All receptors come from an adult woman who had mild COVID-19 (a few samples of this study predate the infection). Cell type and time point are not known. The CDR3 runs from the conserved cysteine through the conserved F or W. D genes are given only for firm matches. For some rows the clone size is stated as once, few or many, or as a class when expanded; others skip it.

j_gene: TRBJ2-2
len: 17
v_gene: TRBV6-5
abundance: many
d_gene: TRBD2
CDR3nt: TGTGCCAGCAGTTACCTTCTGGCGGGGGATCCCACCGGGGAGCTGTTTTTT
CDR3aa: CASSYLLAGDPTGELFF

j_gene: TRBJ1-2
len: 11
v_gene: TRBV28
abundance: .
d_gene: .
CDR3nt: TGTGCCAGCAGAGCTCTCTATGGCTACACCTTC
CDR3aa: CASRALYGYTF

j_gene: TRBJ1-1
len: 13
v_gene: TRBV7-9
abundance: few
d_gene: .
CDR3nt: TGTGCCAGCAGCTCCCATCAGGGAAGGGAAGCTTTCTTT
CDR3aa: CASSSHQGREAFF

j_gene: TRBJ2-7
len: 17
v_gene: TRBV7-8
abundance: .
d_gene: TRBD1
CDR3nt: TGTGCCAGCAGCTTAGGTCCTCCAGGGACAGGGGCCTACGAGCAGTACTTC
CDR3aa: CASSLGPPGTGAYEQYF

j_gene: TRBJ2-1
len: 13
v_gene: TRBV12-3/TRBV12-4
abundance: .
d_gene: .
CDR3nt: TGTGCCAGCAGTGCGGGACACTACAATGAGCAGTTCTTC
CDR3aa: CASSAGHYNEQFF

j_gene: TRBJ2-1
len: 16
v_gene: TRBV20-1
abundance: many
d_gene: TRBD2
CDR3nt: TGCAGTGCCCGCGATGCGGGGGGCGGTTCTTTCAATGAGCAGTTCTTC
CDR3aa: CSARDAGGGSFNEQFF

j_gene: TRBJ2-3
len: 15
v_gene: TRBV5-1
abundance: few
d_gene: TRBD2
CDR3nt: TGCGCCAGCAGCGTGCAGCGGGGGCGCACAGATACGCAGTATTTT
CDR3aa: CASSVQRGRTDTQYF

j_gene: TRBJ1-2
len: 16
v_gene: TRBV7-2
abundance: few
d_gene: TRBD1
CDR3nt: TGTGCCAGCAGCCCGGGGGACAGGGGGGCCCTATATGGCTACACCTTC
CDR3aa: CASSPGDRGALYGYTF

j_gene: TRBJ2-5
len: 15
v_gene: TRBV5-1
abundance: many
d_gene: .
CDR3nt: TGCGCCAGCAGCTTGGCCCCAGGCCCGCAAGAGACCCAGTACTTC
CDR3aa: CASSLAPGPQETQYF

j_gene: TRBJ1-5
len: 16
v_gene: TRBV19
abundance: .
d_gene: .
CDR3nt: TGTGCCAGTAGTGTGCAGGGTGCAGGGGGCAATCAGCCCCAGCATTTT
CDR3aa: CASSVQGAGGNQPQHF

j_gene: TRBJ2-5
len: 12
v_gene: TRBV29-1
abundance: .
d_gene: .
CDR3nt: TGCAGCGTGCGGGCTGGGGGGGAGACCCAGTACTTC
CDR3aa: CSVRAGGETQYF

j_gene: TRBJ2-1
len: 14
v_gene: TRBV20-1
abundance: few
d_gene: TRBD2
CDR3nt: TGCAGTGCTAGATCGGGACTAGGGTTCAATGAGCAGTTCTTC
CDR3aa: CSARSGLGFNEQFF

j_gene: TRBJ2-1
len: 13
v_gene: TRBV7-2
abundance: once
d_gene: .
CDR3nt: TGTGCCAGCAGCTCCCGGGCTTTTGATGAGCAGTTCTTC
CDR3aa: CASSSRAFDEQFF

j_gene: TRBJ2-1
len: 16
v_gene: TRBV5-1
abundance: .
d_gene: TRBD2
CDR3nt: TGCGCCAGCAGCTTGGGCGTTAGCGGGAGCGTGGATGAGCAGTTCTTC
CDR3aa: CASSLGVSGSVDEQFF

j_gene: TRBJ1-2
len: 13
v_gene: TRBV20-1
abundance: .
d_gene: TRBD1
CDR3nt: TGCGCCGGCCCCGGGACAGGGGGCTACGGCTACACCTTC
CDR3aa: CAGPGTGGYGYTF

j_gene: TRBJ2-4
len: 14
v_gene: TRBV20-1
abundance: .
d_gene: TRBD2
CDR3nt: TGCAGTGCCAAGACTAGCGGGGGTGGAAACATTCAGTACTTC
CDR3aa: CSAKTSGGGNIQYF

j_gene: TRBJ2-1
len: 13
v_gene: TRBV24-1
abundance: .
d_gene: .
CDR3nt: TGTGCCACCAGTGAACCAGACACCGATGAGCAGTTCTTC
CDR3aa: CATSEPDTDEQFF

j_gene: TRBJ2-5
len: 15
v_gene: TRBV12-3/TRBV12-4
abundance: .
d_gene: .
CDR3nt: TGTGCCAGCAGTTTTAAGGACGGGCGAGGGGAGACCCAGTACTTC
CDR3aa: CASSFKDGRGETQYF

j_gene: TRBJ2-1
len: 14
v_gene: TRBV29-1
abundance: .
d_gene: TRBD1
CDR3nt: TGCAGCGTGCAGACAGGGCCTCCCTACAATGAGCAGTTCTTC
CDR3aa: CSVQTGPPYNEQFF